These T cell receptor beta chains were read from a single sample in a study of response to subunit inactivated influenza vaccine. Via MiXCR, TCRdb re-called the RT-PCR reads, giving one row per CDR3 protein. The sample contains approximately 480,000 distinct CDR3 sequences, approximately 11% of which appear only once. The sequences come from PBMCs from blood, collected 40 to 50 days after vaccination. These receptors all stem from a man aged 50-60 years who received an inactivated influenza vaccine. CDR3s include the opening cysteine and the closing phenylalanine or tryptophan. Fields, in order: clone size, J gene, D gene, V gene, CDR3 protein, CDR3 DNA. D genes are given only for firm matches. Not every row has a clone size; where given, it reads once, few, many or a size class.

many | TRBJ2-3 | - | TRBV5-1 | CASSLAWISTQYF | TGCGCCAGCAGCTTGGCCTGGATTAGTACGCAGTATTTT
- | TRBJ2-7 | TRBD2 | TRBV7-9 | CASSETSGRFYEQYF | TGTGCCAGCAGCGAGACTAGCGGGAGATTTTACGAGCAGTACTTC
many | TRBJ1-2 | - | TRBV25-1 | CASSEQGSYGYTF | TGTGCCAGCAGTGAACAGGGTAGTTATGGCTACACCTTC
few | TRBJ2-7 | - | TRBV20-1 | CSARTGFYEQYF | TGCAGTGCCCGCACAGGGTTCTACGAGCAGTACTTC
- | TRBJ2-1 | - | TRBV12-3/TRBV12-4 | CACQAIHEQFF | TGTGCCTGCCAGGCCATCCACGAGCAGTTCTTC
- | TRBJ2-7 | - | TRBV7-9 | CASSPRGGPYYEQYF | TGTGCCAGCAGCCCAAGGGGGGGGCCGTACTACGAGCAGTACTTC
- | TRBJ2-1 | TRBD2 | TRBV15 | CATSRDLGLASHEQFF | TGTGCCACCAGCAGAGATTTGGGACTAGCGAGTCATGAGCAGTTCTTC
many | TRBJ2-1 | TRBD2 | TRBV2 | CTICFGPVGGRIPYNEQFF | TGTACCATCTGTTTCGGGCCTGTCGGCGGGAGGATACCCTACAATGAGCAGTTCTTC
- | TRBJ2-7 | - | TRBV15 | CATSRVGYEQYF | TGTGCCACCAGCAGAGTAGGTTACGAGCAGTACTTC
many | TRBJ2-7 | TRBD1 | TRBV7-8 | CASSRGTGSSSEQYF | TGTGCCAGCAGCAGAGGGACAGGGTCATCTAGCGAGCAGTACTTC
many | TRBJ2-7 | - | TRBV7-8 | CATLGRVAESSYEQYF | TGTGCCACCCTAGGTCGGGTAGCGGAAAGCTCCTACGAGCAGTACTTC
- | TRBJ2-3 | TRBD2 | TRBV4-3 | CASSQDMSLAGALSLKYF | TGCGCCAGCAGCCAAGATATGTCCTTGGCGGGAGCGCTGTCCCTCAAGTATTTT
- | TRBJ1-5 | - | TRBV11-2 | CASSLDGVLGQPQHF | TGTGCCAGCAGCTTAGATGGGGTTTTGGGCCAGCCCCAGCATTTT
- | TRBJ1-1 | - | TRBV20-1 | CSAITRDSYHAEAFF | TGCAGTGCCATTACCCGCGACAGCTATCACGCTGAAGCTTTCTTT
few | TRBJ2-7 | - | TRBV5-1 | CASSTSVGHHEQYF | TGCGCCAGCAGCACGTCGGTGGGGCACCACGAGCAGTACTTC
few | TRBJ2-2 | - | TRBV6-2/TRBV6-3 | CASSYGSGDPGELFF | TGTGCCAGCAGTTACGGATCGGGGGATCCCGGGGAGCTGTTTTTT
- | TRBJ1-2 | TRBD1 | TRBV20-1 | CSATSGTEINYGYTF | TGCAGTGCTACCTCCGGGACAGAAATTAACTATGGCTACACCTTC
- | TRBJ2-3 | TRBD1 | TRBV15 | CATSAGVTGGGTDTQYF | TGTGCCACCAGCGCCGGAGTAACAGGGGGCGGGACAGATACGCAGTATTTT
many | TRBJ2-1 | TRBD2 | TRBV5-1 | CASSLGVGGLALYNEQFF | TGCGCCAGCAGCTTGGGGGTAGGAGGACTAGCCCTATACAATGAGCAGTTCTTC
many | TRBJ1-2 | - | TRBV12-3/TRBV12-4 | CASSLAHYGYTF | TGTGCCAGCAGTTTAGCCCACTATGGCTACACCTTC
many | TRBJ2-3 | - | TRBV7-9 | CASSPQGGDTQYF | TGTGCCAGCAGCCCACAGGGAGGAGATACGCAGTATTTT
- | TRBJ2-5 | TRBD2 | TRBV4-1 | CASSQVSSGGIQETQYF | TGCGCCAGCAGCCAAGTCTCTAGCGGGGGAATCCAAGAGACCCAGTACTTC
many | TRBJ2-1 | - | TRBV7-6 | CASSLSGRSYNEQFF | TGTGCCAGCAGCTTAAGCGGGCGGTCCTACAATGAGCAGTTCTTC
many | TRBJ2-3 | - | TRBV12-3/TRBV12-4 | CASSLPEADTQYF | TGTGCCAGCAGTTTACCGGAGGCAGATACGCAGTATTTT
many | TRBJ2-5 | - | TRBV6-5 | CASSSSTGFAQETQYF | TGTGCCAGCAGTTCCTCGACAGGATTCGCTCAAGAGACCCAGTACTTC
many | TRBJ1-5 | - | TRBV10-3 | CAISDEVTPQHF | TGTGCCATCAGTGATGAGGTTACGCCCCAGCATTTT
- | TRBJ2-3 | - | TRBV5-6 | CASSLGQILRDTQYF | TGTGCCAGCAGCTTGGGACAGATACTTAGGGATACGCAGTATTTT
once | TRBJ1-1 | - | TRBV5-5 | CASSLEGRGAFF | TGTGCCAGCAGCTTGGAGGGCCGAGGGGCTTTCTTT
few | TRBJ1-5 | - | TRBV15 | CATSRGQMSNQPQHF | TGTGCCACCAGCAGAGGCCAGATGAGCAATCAGCCCCAGCATTTT
- | TRBJ2-5 | - | TRBV7-8 | CASSLGTGGGETQYF | TGTGCCAGCAGCCTAGGCACGGGGGGCGGGGAGACCCAGTACTTC